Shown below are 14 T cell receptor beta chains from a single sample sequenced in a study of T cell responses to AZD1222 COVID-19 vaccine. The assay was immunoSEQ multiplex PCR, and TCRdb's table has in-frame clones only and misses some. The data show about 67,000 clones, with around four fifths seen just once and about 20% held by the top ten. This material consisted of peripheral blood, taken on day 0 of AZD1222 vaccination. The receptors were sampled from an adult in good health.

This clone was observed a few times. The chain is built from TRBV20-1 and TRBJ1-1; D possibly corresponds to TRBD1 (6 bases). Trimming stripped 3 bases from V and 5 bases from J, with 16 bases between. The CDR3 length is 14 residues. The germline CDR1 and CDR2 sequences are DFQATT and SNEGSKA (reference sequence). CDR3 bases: TGCAGTGCTAGTCTCTCGGCAGGGGCAACTGAAGCTTTCTTT. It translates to CSASLSAGATEAFF.

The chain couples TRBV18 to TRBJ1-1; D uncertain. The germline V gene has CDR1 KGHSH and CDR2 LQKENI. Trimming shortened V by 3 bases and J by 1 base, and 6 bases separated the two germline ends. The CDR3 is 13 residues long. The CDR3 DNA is TGTGCCAGCTCACCCCGAGGGAACACTGAAGCTTTCTTT. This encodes CASSPRGNTEAFF.

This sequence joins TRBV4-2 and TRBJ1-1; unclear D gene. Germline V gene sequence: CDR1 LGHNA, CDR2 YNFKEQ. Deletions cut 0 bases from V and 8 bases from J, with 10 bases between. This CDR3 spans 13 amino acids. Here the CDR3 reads CASSQDGFQEAFF. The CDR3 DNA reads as TGTGCCAGCAGCCAAGATGGGTTCCAAGAAGCTTTCTTT.

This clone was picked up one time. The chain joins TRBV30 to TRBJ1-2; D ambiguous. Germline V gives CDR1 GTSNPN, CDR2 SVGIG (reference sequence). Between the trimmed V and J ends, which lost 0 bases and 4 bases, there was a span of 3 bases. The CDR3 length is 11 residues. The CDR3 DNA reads TGTGCCTGGAGTGTCCTCTATGGCTACACCTTC. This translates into CAWSVLYGYTF. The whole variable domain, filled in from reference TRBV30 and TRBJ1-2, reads SQTIHQWPATLVQPVGSPLSLECTVEGTSNPNLYWYRQAAGRGLQLLFYSVGIGQISSEVPQNLSASRPQDRQFILSSKKLLLSDSGFYLCAWSVLYGYTFGSGTRLTVV.

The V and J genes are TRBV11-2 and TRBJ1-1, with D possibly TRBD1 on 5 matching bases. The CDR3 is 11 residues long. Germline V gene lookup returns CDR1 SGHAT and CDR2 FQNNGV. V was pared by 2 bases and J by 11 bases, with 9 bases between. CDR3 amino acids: CASSLRRGAFF. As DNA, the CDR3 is TGTGCCAGCAGCTTAAGGCGGGGGGCTTTCTTT.

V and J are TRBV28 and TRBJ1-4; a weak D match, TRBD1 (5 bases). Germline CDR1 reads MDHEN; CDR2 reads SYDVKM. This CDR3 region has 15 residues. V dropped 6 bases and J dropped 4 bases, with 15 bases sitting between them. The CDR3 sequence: CASSPLRQLNEKLFF. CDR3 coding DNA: TGTGCCAGCAGCCCCCTCCGACAGCTTAATGAAAAACTGTTTTTT.

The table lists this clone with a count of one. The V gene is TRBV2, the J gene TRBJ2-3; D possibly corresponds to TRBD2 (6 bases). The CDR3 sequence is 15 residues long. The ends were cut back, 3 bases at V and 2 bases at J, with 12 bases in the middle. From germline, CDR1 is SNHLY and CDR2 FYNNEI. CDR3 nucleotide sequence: TGTGCCAGCAGTGATACAGGAGGGCCCACAGATACGCAGTATTTT. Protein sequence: CASSDTGGPTDTQYF.

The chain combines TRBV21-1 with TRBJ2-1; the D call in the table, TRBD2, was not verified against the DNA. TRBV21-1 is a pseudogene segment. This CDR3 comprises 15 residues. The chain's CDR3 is CASSKRCSGRNEQFF. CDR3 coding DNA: TGTGCCAGCAGCAAAAGATGTAGCGGGAGGAATGAGCAGTTCTTC.

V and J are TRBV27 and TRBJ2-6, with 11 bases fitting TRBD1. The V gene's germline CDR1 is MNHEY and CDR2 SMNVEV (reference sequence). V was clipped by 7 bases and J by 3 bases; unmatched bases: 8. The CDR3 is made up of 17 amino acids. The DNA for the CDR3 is TGTGCCAGCACATTGAGGGGACAGGGGGGTGGGGCCAACGTCCTGACTTTC. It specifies CASTLRGQGGGANVLTF.

For the CDR3, the DNA is TGTGCCAGCAGCCCAGCTGGGAACACTGAAGCTTTCTTT. This codes for CASSPAGNTEAFF. V usage is TRBV4-2 and J usage is TRBJ1-1; D is undetermined. The CDR3 extends over 13 amino acids. CDR1 LGHNA and CDR2 YNFKEQ come from the germline V gene. V was shortened by 4 bases and J by 1 base, with 7 bases between the two germline ends.

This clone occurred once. CDR3 sequence (DNA): TGTGCCAGCAGCTTGTCCGAAGAGACCCAGTACTTC. Translating it yields CASSLSEETQYF. The chain carries TRBV7-2 and TRBJ2-5; D uncertain. V was pared by 3 bases and J by 3 bases, with 5 bases between. The CDR3 is 12 residues long. Per the germline V gene, CDR1 is SGHTA and CDR2 is FQGNSA.

In DNA, the CDR3 is TGTGCCATCAGTGAGGGGGAAACGGTGAACACCGGGGAGCTGTTTTTT. This translates into CAISEGETVNTGELFF. The rearrangement links TRBV10-3 to TRBJ2-2; D call uncertain. This CDR3 comprises 16 residues. CDR1 is ENHRY and CDR2 is SYGVKD in the germline V gene. The V end lost 2 bases, the J end lost 1 base, and 11 bases lay between the germline ends.

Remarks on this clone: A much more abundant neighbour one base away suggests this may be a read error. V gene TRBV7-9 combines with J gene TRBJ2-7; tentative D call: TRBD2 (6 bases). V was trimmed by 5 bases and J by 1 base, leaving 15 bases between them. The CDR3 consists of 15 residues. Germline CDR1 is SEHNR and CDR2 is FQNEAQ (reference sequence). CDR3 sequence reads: CASSLGVAGSYEQYF. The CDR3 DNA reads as TGTGCCAGCAGCCTGGGCGTGGCGGGGTCCTACGAGCAGTACTTC.

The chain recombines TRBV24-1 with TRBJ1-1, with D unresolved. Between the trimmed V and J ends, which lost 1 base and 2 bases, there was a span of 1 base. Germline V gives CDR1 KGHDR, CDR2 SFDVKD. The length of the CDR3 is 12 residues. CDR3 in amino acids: CATSDFNTEAFF. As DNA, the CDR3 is TGTGCCACCAGTGATTTCAACACTGAAGCTTTCTTT.